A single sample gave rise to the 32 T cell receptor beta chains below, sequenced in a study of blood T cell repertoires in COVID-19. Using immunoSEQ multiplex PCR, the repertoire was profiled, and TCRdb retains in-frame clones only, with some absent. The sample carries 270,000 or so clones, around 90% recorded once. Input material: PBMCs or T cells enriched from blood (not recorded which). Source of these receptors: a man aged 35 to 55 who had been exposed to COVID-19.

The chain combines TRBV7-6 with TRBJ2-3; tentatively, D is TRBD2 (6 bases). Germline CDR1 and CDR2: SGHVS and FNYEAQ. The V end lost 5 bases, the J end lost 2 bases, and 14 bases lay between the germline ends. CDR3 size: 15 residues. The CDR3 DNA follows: TGTGCCAGCAGCACCGGGACTTTGTTCACAGATACGCAGTATTTT. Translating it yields CASSTGTLFTDTQYF.

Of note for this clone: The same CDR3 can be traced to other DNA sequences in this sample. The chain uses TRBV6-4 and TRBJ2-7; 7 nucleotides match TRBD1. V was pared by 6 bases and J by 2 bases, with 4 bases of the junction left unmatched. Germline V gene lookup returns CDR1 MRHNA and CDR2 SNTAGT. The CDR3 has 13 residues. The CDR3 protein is CASSYRGTYEQYF. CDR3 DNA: TGTGCCAGCAGCTACAGGGGAACCTACGAGCAGTACTTC.

The CDR3 DNA is TGTGCCAGCAGCCAAGAGAGAGGACTAGCTAACGAGCAGTACTTC. Translated, it gives CASSQERGLANEQYF. The chain recombines TRBV4-2 with TRBJ2-7; 8 nucleotides line up with TRBD2. This CDR3 has 15 amino acids. The V segment lost 0 bases and the J segment 5 bases; nucleotides outside the gene matches: 6. Germline V gives CDR1 LGHNA, CDR2 YNFKEQ.

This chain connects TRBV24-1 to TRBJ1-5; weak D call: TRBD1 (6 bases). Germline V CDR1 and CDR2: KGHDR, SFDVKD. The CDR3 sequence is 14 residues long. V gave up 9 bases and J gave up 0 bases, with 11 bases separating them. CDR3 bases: TGTGCCACCTCGGGACACCATAGCAATCAGCCCCAGCATTTT. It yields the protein CATSGHHSNQPQHF.

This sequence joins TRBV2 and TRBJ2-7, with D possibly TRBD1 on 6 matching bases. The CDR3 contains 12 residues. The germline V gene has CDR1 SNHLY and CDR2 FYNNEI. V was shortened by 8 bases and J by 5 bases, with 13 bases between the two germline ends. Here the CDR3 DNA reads TGTGCCAGCCAGGGGTATAGTGACGAGCAGTACTTC. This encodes CASQGYSDEQYF.

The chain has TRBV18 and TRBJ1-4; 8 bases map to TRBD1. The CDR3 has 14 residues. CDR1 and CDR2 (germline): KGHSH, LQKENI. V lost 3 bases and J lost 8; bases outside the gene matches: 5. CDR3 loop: CASSPTGVQEKLFF. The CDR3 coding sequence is TGTGCCAGCTCACCGACAGGGGTGCAAGAAAAACTGTTTTTT.

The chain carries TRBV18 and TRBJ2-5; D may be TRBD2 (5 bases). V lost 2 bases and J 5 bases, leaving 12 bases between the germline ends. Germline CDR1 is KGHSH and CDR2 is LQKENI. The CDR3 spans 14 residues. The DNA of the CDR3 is TGTGCCAGCTCACCAAGAGGGAGTAGGGAGACCCAGTACTTC. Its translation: CASSPRGSRETQYF.

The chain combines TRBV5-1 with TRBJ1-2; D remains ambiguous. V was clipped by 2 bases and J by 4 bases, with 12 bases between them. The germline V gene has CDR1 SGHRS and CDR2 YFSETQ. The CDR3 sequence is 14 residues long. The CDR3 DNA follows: TGCGCCAGCAGCTTAGAGTTCCTAGGCTATGGCTACACCTTC. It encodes CASSLEFLGYGYTF.

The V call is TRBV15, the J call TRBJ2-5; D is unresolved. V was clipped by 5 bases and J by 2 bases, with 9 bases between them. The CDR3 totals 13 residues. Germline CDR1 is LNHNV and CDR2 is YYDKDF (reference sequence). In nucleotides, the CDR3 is TGTGCCACCAGCTCGTCTAGACAAGAGACCCAGTACTTC. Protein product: CATSSSRQETQYF.

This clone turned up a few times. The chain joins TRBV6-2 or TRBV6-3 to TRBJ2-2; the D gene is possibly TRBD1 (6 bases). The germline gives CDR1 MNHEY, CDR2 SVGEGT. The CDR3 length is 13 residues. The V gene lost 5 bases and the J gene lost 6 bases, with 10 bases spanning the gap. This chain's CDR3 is CASSQNRAGELFF. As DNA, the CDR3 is TGTGCCAGCAGTCAAAACAGGGCCGGGGAGCTGTTTTTT.

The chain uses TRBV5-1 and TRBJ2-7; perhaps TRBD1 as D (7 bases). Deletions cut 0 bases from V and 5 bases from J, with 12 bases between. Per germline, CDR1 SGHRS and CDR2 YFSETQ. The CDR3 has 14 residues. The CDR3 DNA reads TGCGCCAGCAGCTTGGGGCAGGGGGGCGACGAGCAGTACTTC. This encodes CASSLGQGGDEQYF.

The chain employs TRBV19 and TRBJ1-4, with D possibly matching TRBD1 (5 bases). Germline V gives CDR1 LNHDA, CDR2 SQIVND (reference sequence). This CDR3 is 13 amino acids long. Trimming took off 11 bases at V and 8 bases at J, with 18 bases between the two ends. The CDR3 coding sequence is TGTGCCGCTTATGGCCCAGGGATGGAAAAACTGTTTTTT. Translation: CAAYGPGMEKLFF.

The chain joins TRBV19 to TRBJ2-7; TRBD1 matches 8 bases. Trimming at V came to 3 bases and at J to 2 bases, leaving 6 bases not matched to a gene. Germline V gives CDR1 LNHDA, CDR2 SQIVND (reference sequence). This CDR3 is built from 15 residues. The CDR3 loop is CASSMSPGQAYEQYF. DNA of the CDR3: TGTGCCAGTAGTATGTCTCCGGGACAGGCCTACGAGCAGTACTTC. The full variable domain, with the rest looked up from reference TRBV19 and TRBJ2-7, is DGGITQSPKYLFRKEGQNVTLSCEQNLNHDAMYWYRQDPGQGLRLIYYSQIVNDFQKGDIAEGYSVSREKKESFPLTVTSAQKNPTAFYLCASSMSPGQAYEQYFGPGTRLTVT.

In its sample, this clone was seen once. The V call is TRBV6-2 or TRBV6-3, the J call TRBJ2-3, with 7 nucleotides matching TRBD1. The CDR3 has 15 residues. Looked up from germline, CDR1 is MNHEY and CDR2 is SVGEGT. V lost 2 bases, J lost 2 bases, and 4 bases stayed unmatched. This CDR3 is CASSYRGLDTDTQYF. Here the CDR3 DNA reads TGTGCCAGCAGTTACAGGGGGCTCGACACAGATACGCAGTATTTT.

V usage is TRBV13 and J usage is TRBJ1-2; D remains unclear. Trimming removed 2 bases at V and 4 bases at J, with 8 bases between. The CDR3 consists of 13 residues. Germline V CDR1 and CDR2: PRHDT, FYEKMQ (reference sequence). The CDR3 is CASSLRLAYGYTF. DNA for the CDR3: TGTGCCAGCAGCTTAAGGCTAGCCTATGGCTACACCTTC.

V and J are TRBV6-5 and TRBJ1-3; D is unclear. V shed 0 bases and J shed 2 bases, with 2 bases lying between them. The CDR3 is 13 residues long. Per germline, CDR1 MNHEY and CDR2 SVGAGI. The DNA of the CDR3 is TGTGCCAGCAGTTACTCCGCTGGAAACACCATATATTTT. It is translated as CASSYSAGNTIYF.

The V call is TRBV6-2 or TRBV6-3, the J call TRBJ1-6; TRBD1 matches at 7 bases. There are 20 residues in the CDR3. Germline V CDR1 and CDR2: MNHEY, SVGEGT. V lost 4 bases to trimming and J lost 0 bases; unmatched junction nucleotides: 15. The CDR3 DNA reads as TGTGCCAGCAGTTCACTCGCAGGGGGTCCCAGGAGCTCCTATAATTCACCCCTCCACTTT. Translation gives CASSSLAGGPRSSYNSPLHF.

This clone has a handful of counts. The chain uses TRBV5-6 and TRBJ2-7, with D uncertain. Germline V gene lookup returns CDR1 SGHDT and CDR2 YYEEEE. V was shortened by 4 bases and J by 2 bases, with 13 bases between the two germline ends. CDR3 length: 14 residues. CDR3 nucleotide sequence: TGTGCCAGCAGCCGCTTCGAGAGGACCTACGAGCAGTACTTC. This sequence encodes CASSRFERTYEQYF. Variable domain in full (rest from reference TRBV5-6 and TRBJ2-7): DAGVTQSPTHLIKTRGQQVTLRCSPKSGHDTVSWYQQALGQGPQFIFQYYEEEERQRGNFPDRFSGHQFPNYSSELNVNALLLGDSALYLCASSRFERTYEQYFGPGTRLTVT.

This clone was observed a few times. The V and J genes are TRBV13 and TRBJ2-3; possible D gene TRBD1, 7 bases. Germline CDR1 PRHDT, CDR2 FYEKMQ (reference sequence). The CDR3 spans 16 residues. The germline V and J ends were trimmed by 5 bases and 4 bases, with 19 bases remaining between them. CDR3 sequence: CASSPGGRGASDTQYF. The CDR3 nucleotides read TGTGCCAGCAGCCCAGGGGGAAGGGGGGCCTCAGATACGCAGTATTTT.

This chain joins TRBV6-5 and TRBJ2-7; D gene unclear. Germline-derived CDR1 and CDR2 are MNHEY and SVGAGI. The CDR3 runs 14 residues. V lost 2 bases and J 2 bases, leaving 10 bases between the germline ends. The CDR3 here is CASSYGASPYEQYF. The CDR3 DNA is TGTGCCAGCAGTTACGGAGCAAGCCCCTACGAGCAGTACTTC.

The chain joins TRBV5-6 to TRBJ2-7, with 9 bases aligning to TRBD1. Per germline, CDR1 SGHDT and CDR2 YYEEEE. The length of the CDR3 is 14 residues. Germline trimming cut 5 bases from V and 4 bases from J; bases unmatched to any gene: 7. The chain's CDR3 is CASRFTGGSYEQYF. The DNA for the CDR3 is TGTGCCAGCAGATTTACAGGGGGCTCGTACGAGCAGTACTTC.

This CDR3 is CASSLSGSETQYF. Here the CDR3 DNA reads TGCGCCAGCAGCCTTAGCGGGAGTGAGACCCAGTACTTC. The chain couples TRBV5-1 to TRBJ2-5; 9 positions match TRBD2. The CDR3 is 13 amino acids. Trimming cost V 4 bases and J 5 bases; bases outside gene matches: 3. Per germline, CDR1 SGHRS and CDR2 YFSETQ. Combining the CDR3 with reference TRBV5-1 and TRBJ2-5 gives the whole variable domain KAGVTQTPRYLIKTRGQQVTLSCSPISGHRSVSWYQQTPGQGLQFLFEYFSETQRNKGNFPGRFSGRQFSNSRSEMNVSTLELGDSALYLCASSLSGSETQYFGPGTRLLVL.

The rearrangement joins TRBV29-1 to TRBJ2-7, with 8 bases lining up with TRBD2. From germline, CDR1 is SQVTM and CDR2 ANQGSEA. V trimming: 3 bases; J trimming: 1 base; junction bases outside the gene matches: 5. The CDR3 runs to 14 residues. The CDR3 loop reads CSVEAVAGSYEQYF. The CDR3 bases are TGCAGCGTTGAGGCGGTAGCGGGGTCCTACGAGCAGTACTTC.

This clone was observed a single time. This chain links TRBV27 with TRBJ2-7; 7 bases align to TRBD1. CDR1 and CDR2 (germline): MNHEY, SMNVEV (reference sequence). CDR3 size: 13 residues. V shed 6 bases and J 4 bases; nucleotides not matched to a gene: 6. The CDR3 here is CASRRDRGYEQYF. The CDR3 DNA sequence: TGTGCCAGCAGACGGGACAGAGGGTACGAGCAGTACTTC.

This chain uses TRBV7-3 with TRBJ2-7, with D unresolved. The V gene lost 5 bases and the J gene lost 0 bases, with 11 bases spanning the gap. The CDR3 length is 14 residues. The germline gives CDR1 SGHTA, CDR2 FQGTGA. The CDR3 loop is CASSIRSSSYEQYF. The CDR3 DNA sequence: TGTGCCAGCAGCATACGTTCTAGCTCCTACGAGCAGTACTTC.

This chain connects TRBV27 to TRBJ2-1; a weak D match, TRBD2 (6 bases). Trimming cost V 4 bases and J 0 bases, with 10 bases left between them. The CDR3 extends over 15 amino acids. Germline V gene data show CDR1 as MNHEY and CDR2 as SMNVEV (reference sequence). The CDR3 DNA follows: TGTGCCAGCAGTTCCGCGGGGAACTCCTACAATGAGCAGTTCTTC. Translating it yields CASSSAGNSYNEQFF.

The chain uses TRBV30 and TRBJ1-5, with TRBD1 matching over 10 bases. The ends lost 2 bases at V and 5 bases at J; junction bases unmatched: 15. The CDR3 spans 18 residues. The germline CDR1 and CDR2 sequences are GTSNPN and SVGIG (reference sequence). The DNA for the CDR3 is TGTGCCTGGAGTCCCCAGTGGGGACAGGGGCTGAGGGATCAGCCCCAGCATTTT. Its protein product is CAWSPQWGQGLRDQPQHF. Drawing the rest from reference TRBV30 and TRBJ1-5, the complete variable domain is SQTIHQWPATLVQPVGSPLSLECTVEGTSNPNLYWYRQAAGRGLQLLFYSVGIGQISSEVPQNLSASRPQDRQFILSSKKLLLSDSGFYLCAWSPQWGQGLRDQPQHFGDGTRLSIL.

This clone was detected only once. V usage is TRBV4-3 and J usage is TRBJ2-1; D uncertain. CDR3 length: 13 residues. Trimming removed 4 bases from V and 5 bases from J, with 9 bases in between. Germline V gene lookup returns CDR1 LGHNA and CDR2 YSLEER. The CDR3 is CASSPRLHNEQFF. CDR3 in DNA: TGCGCCAGCAGCCCGAGATTACACAATGAGCAGTTCTTC.

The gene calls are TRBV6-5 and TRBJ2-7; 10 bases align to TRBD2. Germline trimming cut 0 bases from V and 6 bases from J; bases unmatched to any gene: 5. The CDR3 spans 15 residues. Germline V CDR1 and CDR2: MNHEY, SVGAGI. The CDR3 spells CASSYSALAGVEQYF. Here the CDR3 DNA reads TGTGCCAGCAGTTACTCGGCGCTAGCGGGAGTCGAGCAGTACTTC.

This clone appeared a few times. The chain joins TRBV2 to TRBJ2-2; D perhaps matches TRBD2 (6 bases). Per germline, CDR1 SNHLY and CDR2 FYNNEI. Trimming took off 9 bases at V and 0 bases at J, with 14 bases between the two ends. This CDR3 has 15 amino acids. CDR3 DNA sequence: TGTGCCAGGGGGGAGGCCCCAGCGAACACCGGGGAGCTGTTTTTT. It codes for CARGEAPANTGELFF.

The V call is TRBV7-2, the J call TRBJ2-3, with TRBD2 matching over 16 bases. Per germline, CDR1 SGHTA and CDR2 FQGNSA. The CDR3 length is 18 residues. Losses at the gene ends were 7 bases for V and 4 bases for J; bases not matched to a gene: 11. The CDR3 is CASMDRGLAGGFADTQYF. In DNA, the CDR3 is TGTGCCAGCATGGACAGGGGACTAGCGGGAGGGTTCGCAGATACGCAGTATTTT.

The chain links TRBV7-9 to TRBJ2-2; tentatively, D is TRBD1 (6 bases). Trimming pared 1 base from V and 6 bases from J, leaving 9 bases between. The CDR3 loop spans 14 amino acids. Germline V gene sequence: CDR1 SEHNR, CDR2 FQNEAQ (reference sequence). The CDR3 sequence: CASSLDRVAGELFF. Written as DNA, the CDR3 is TGTGCCAGCAGCTTAGACAGGGTCGCCGGGGAGCTGTTTTTT.